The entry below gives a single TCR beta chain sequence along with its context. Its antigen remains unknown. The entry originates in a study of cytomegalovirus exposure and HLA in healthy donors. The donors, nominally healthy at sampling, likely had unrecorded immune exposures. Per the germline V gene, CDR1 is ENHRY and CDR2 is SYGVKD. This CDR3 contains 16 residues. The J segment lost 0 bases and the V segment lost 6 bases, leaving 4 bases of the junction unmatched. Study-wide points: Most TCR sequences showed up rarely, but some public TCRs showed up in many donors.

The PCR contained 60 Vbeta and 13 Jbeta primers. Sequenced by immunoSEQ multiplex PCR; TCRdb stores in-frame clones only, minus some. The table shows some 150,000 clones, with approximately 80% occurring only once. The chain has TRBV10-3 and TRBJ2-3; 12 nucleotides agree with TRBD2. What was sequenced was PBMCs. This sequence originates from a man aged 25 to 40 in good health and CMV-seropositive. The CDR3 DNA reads TGTGCCATCAGAGACCTAGCGGGAGGGAGCACAGATACGCAGTATTTT. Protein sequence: CAIRDLAGGSTDTQYF.